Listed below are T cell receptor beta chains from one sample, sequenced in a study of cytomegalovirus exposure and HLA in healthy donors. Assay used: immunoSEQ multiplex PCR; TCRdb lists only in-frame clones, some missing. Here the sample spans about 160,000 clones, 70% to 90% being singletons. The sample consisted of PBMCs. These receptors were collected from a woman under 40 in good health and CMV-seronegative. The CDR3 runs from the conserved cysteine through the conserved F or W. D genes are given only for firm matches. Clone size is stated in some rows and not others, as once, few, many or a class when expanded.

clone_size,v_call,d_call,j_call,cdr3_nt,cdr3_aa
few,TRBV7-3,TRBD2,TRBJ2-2,TGTGCCAGCAGCCCTAGCCCGGGAGGGACCGGGGAGCTGTTTTTT,CASSPSPGGTGELFF
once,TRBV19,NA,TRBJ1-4,TGTGCCAGTAGTAGAAACGAACCACGGAATGAAAAACTGTTTTTT,CASSRNEPRNEKLFF
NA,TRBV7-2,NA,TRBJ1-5,TGTGCCAGCAGCTCGGACCAGTCCGGAGTTCCCCAGCATTTT,CASSSDQSGVPQHF
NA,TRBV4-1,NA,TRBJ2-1,TGCGCCAGCAGCCAAGCACCCGGGGAAAATGAGCAGTTCTTC,CASSQAPGENEQFF
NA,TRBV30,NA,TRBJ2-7,TGTGCCTGGAGCGCGACAGGCTACGAGCAGTACTTC,CAWSATGYEQYF
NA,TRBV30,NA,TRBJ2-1,TGTGCCTGGAGCGGGTTCGATGAGCAGTTCTTC,CAWSGFDEQFF
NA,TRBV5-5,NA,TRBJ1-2,TGTGCCAGCAGCTTGGGTCCAGGGCGGAACTATGGCTACACCTTC,CASSLGPGRNYGYTF
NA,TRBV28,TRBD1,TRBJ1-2,TGTGCCAGCAGCCCAATGAAGACAGGGAATGGCTACACCTTC,CASSPMKTGNGYTF
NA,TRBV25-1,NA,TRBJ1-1,TGTGCCAGCAGTGGAAACAGGGAGAACACTGAAGCTTTCTTT,CASSGNRENTEAFF
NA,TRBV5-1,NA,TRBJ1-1,TGCGCCAGCAGCCTGAACACTGAAGCTTTCTTT,CASSLNTEAFF
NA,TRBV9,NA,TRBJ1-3,TGTGCCAGCAGCCCCTCGGGAAACACCATATATTTT,CASSPSGNTIYF
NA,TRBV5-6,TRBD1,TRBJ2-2,TGTGCCAGCAGTCAACGTAGGACAGGGGCAAACACCGGGGAGCTGTTTTTT,CASSQRRTGANTGELFF
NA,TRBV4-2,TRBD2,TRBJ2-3,TGTGCCAGCAGCCAAGATCGTTCTAGCGGGGGGGAAGATACGCAGTATTTT,CASSQDRSSGGEDTQYF
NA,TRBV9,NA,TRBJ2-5,TGTGCCAGCAGCCCCGGGCCGCAGGAGACCCAGTACTTC,CASSPGPQETQYF
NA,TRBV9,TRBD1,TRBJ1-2,TGTGCCAGCAGCGCGTTATCGACAGGGAAAGGCAGCGGCTACACCTTC,CASSALSTGKGSGYTF
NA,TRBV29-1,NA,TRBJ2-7,TGCAGCGTAGGAGGGGAAAGAGGCGAGCAGTACTTC,CSVGGERGEQYF
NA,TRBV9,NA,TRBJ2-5,TGTGCCAGCAGCGCCGGGGCACACCTCCAAGAGACCCAGTACTTC,CASSAGAHLQETQYF
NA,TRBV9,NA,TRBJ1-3,TGTGCCAGCAGCGTAGACCCCACCTCCAGGGTTCCGAGCTCTGGAAACACCATATATTTT,CASSVDPTSRVPSSGNTIYF
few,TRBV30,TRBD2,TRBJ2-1,TGTGCCTGGAGGGGCAGCGGGGGTGAGCAGTTCTTC,CAWRGSGGEQFF
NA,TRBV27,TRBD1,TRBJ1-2,TGTGCCAGCAGTGGACAGGGGGGAGGTGGCTACACCTTC,CASSGQGGGGYTF
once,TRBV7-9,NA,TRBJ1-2,TGTGCCAGCAGCGATAACTATGGCTACACCTTC,CASSDNYGYTF
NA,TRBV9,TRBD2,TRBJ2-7,TGTGCCAGCAGCGTCAACCCGGCGGGGGTAGGTTCTTACGAGCAGTACTTC,CASSVNPAGVGSYEQYF
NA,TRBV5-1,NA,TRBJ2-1,TGCGCCAGCAGCTTACCCCTAGCGCTCAATGAGCAGTTCTTC,CASSLPLALNEQFF
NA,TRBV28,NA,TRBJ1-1,TGTGCCAGCAGTCCCGGGACAAAGGGACTGAACACTGAAGCTTTCTTT,CASSPGTKGLNTEAFF
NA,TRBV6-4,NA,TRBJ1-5,TGTGCCAGCCCCTCAGGAAATGCGGATCAGCCCCAGCATTTT,CASPSGNADQPQHF
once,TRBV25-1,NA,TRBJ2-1,TGTGCCAGCAAGACAGCGACGCTAAGCAATGAGCAGTTCTTC,CASKTATLSNEQFF
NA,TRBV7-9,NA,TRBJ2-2,TGTGCCAGCAGCTTATTACAGGGAGCGAGAGCCGGGGAGCTGTTTTTT,CASSLLQGARAGELFF
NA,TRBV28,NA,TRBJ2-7,TGTGCCAGCAGTTTTTGGTCCTCCTACGAGCAGTACTTC,CASSFWSSYEQYF
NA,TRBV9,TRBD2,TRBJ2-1,TGTGCCAGCAGCCCTAGCGGGGTAGCCAATGAGCAGTTCTTC,CASSPSGVANEQFF
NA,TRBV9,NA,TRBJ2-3,TGTGCCAGCAGCGTAGAGGCAGGCCTTAGCACAGATACGCAGTATTTT,CASSVEAGLSTDTQYF
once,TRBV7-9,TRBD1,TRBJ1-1,TGTGCCAGCAGCTCATCCGGGACAGGAGAAGCTTTCTTT,CASSSSGTGEAFF
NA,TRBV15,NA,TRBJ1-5,TGTGCCACCAGAGTCGCAAGAGATAGCAATCAGCCCCAGCATTTT,CATRVARDSNQPQHF
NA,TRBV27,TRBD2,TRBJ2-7,TGTGCCAGCAGGCGGACTAGAGATAGCGAGCAGTACTTC,CASRRTRDSEQYF
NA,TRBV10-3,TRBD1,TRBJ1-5,TGTGCCATCAGTAAGGACAGGGAGAGAGAGCAGCCCCAGCATTTT,CAISKDREREQPQHF
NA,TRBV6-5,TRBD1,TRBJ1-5,TGTGCCAGCAGACCGACAGGGCCCAATCAGCCCCAGCATTTT,CASRPTGPNQPQHF
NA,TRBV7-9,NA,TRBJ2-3,TGTGCCAGCAACACGGGCACAGATACGCAGTATTTT,CASNTGTDTQYF
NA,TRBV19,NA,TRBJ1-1,TGTGCCAGTAGCGTCGGGGGAACTGAAGCTTTCTTT,CASSVGGTEAFF
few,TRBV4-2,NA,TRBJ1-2,TGTGCCAGCAGCCAGGGGGGGGAATATGGCTACACCTTC,CASSQGGEYGYTF